Described below is a single TCR beta chain sequence and its context. A read error may account for a junction end that differs from germline. The germline CDR1 and CDR2 sequences are SQVTM and ANQGSEA. The CDR3 loop spans 14 amino acids. These data come from a study of blood T cells in healthy people across ages. Together with a sample-barcoded 5' primer, a J-beta primer mix was included in a second PCR lasting about 7 to 11 cycles. TCRdb recomputed calls from the 5' RACE reads with MiXCR, one row per CDR3 protein. Of 650,000 to 1,000,000 distinct CDR3 sequences in the sample, 35% to 60% were seen once.

The clonotype comes from an elderly man in good health. V usage is TRBV29-1 and J usage is TRBJ2-5; 8 bases agree with TRBD1. The J call may not be correct, given that the DNA end is closer to TRBJ2-7. The sample was blood. The DNA of the CDR3 is TGCAGCGCTGAAGGGCTGCAGGGGGCTTACGAGCAGTACTTC. Protein product: CSAEGLQGAYEQYF.